Below are 10 T cell receptor beta chains sequenced from a single sample in a study of T cell changes during pregnancy in multiple sclerosis. Sequencing was performed with immunoSEQ multiplex PCR; in TCRdb, only in-frame clones are kept and a portion is missing. This sample has some 56,000 clones, with approximately 90% found just once. The sample here was CD4+ T cells from peripheral blood mononuclear cells, taken after pregnancy. All receptors derive from a female donor with multiple sclerosis, enrolled in a pregnancy study.

The chain uses TRBV2 and TRBJ2-2; TRBD1 matches 7 bases. Losses at the gene ends were 6 bases for V and 2 bases for J; bases not matched to a gene: 6. Per germline, CDR1 SNHLY and CDR2 FYNNEI. The CDR3 extends over 15 amino acids. In DNA, the CDR3 is TGTGCCAGCAGACATGGACAGGCCAACACCGGGGAGCTGTTTTTT. It is translated as CASRHGQANTGELFF.

This clone appeared a single time. The chain joins TRBV21-1 to TRBJ2-3; the table's D gene call, TRBD1, was not cross checked with the DNA. TRBV21-1 is a pseudogene segment. There are 16 residues in the CDR3. The DNA of the CDR3 is TGTGCCAGCAGCAAAATGACAGGAAGGCACACAGATACGCAGTATTTT. Translated, it gives CASSKMTGRHTDTQYF.

The CDR3: CASSQNPGGELFF. As DNA, the CDR3 is TGCGCCAGCAGCCAAAACCCGGGCGGGGAGCTGTTTTTT. The rearrangement joins TRBV4-3 to TRBJ2-2; D ambiguous. CDR3 length equals 13 residues. Trimming shortened V by 2 bases and J by 7 bases, and 8 bases separated the two germline ends. Germline assignment: CDR1 LGHNA and CDR2 YSLEER.

The gene calls are TRBV5-5 and TRBJ1-2; a weak D match, TRBD1 (6 bases). Germline V gene lookup returns CDR1 SGHKS and CDR2 YYEKEE (reference sequence). V was clipped by 4 bases and J by 1 base, with 14 bases between them. The CDR3 spans 15 residues. The CDR3 protein is CASSRGTYLNYGYTF. The CDR3, as DNA: TGTGCCAGCAGCAGGGGGACGTATCTTAACTATGGCTACACCTTC.

The count of this clone is one. The rearrangement uses TRBV2 and TRBJ2-7; 10 bases align to TRBD2. Trimming cost V 6 bases and J 2 bases; bases outside gene matches: 4. The length of the CDR3 is 14 residues. Germline V lookup: CDR1 SNHLY, CDR2 FYNNEI. CDR3 sequence (DNA): TGTGCCAGCAGCGAACTAGCGGGACCCTACGAGCAGTACTTC. Translated: CASSELAGPYEQYF.

CDR3 in amino acids: CASSISLDYEQYF. The CDR3, as DNA: TGTGCCAGCAGCATAAGTCTAGACTACGAGCAGTACTTC. The chain links TRBV21-1 to TRBJ2-7; TRBD2, as called in the table, went unchecked against the DNA. TRBV21-1 has pseudogene status. This CDR3 comprises 13 residues.

V and J are TRBV6-5 and TRBJ1-3; D possibly corresponds to TRBD1 (6 bases). The CDR3 length is 14 residues. The ends were cut back, 5 bases at V and 2 bases at J, with 10 bases in the middle. Germline loops: CDR1 MNHEY, CDR2 SVGAGI. CDR3 sequence: CASSPYRAGNTIYF. As DNA, the CDR3 is TGTGCCAGCAGTCCCTACAGGGCTGGAAACACCATATATTTT.

V gene TRBV7-2 combines with J gene TRBJ1-2, with 7 bases fitting TRBD1. V trimming: 5 bases; J trimming: 0 bases; junction bases outside the gene matches: 3. Germline-derived CDR1 and CDR2 are SGHTA and FQGNSA. The CDR3 runs to 14 residues. CDR3 in DNA: TGTGCCAGCAGCCTGGGACAGACTAACTATGGCTACACCTTC. Translation: CASSLGQTNYGYTF. The variable domain in full, with the rest retrieved from reference TRBV7-2 and TRBJ1-2, is GAGVSQSPSNKVTEKGKDVELRCDPISGHTALYWYRQSLGQGLEFLIYFQGNSAPDKSGLPSDRFSAERTGGSVSTLTIQRTQQEDSAVYLCASSLGQTNYGYTFGSGTRLTVV.

The V and J genes are TRBV18 and TRBJ1-2, with D uncertain. The germline CDR1 and CDR2 sequences are KGHSH and LQKENI. The CDR3 totals 14 residues. Trimming took 3 bases from V and 8 from J, leaving 16 bases between them. The CDR3 DNA sequence: TGTGCCAGCTCACCCGGGCGGGAAAATATGGGCTACACCTTC. Amino acids: CASSPGRENMGYTF.

This rearrangement joins TRBV7-3 to TRBJ1-5, with 7 positions matching TRBD1. V was pared by 3 bases and J by 2 bases, with 1 base of the junction left unmatched. Germline V gene lookup returns CDR1 SGHTA and CDR2 FQGTGA. The CDR3 is made up of 14 amino acids. The CDR3 is CASSLTGRNQPQHF. Written as DNA, the CDR3 is TGTGCCAGCAGCTTGACAGGGCGCAATCAGCCCCAGCATTTT.